This T cell receptor beta chain was captured in a study of blood T cell repertoires in COVID-19. At the level of the study: Sites in the United States, Italy and Spain provided acute and convalescent COVID-19 samples. T cells, B-cell-depleted T cells, or PBMCs supplied cDNA or gDNA.

Per the study methods: It was from reference gene primer amplification that nucleated cell counts were estimated. Sequencing was performed with immunoSEQ multiplex PCR; in TCRdb, only in-frame clones are kept and a portion is missing. V and J calls and clone size are as listed in that table; D and trimming were resolved from the DNA. Here the sample spans around 100,000 clones, 84% being singletons. Sequenced sample: peripheral blood. The clonotype was recovered from a human donor in a cohort sampled during active COVID-19.

The CDR3 nucleotides are TGTGCCAGCAGCCCCTTTGAGCGCACCGGGGAGCTGTTTTTT. It codes for CASSPFERTGELFF. The chain links TRBV6-6 to TRBJ2-2; D is undetermined. Germline V CDR1 and CDR2: MNHNY, SVGAGI (reference sequence). V lost 6 bases and J 4 bases, leaving 12 bases between the germline ends. This CDR3 contains 14 residues.